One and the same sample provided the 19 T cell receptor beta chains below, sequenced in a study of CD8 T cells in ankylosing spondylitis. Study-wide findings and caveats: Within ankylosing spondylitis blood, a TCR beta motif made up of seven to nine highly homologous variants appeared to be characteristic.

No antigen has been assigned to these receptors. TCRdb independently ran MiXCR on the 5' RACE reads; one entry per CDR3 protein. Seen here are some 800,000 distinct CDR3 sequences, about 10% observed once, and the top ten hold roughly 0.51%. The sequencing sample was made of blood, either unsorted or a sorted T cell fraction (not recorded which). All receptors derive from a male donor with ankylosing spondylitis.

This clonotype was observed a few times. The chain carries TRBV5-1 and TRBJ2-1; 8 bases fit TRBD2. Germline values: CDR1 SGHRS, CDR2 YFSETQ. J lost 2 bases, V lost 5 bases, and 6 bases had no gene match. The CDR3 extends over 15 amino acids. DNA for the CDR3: TGCGCCAGCAGGTTCGGGGGGGCAGCCTACAATGAGCAGTTCTTC. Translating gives CASRFGGAAYNEQFF.

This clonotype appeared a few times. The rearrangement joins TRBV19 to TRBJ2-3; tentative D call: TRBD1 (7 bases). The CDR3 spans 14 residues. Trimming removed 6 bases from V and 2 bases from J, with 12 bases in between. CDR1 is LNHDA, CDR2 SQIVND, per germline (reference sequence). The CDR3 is CASRRRGDTDTQYF. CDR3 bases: TGTGCCAGTAGGCGCAGGGGGGACACAGATACGCAGTATTTT.

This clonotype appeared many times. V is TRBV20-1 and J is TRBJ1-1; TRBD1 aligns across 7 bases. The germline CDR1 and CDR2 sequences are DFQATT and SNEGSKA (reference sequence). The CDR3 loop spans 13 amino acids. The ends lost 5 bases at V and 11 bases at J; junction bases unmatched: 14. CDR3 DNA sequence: TGCAGTGCTGGTCGATTTACAGGGGCTGGGGCTTTCTTT. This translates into CSAGRFTGAGAFF.

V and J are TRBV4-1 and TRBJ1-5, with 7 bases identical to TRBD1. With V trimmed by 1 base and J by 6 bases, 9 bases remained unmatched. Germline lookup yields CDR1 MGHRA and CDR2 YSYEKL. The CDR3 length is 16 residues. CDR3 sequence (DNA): TGCGCCAGCAGCCAAGGCTTGGACAGGACCTTTCAGCCCCAGCATTTT. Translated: CASSQGLDRTFQPQHF.

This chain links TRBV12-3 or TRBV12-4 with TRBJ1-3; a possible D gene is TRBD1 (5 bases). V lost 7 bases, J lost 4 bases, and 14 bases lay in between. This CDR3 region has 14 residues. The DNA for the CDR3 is TGTGCCAGCACCGGGACCGGGAGAGGAAACACCATATATTTT. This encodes CASTGTGRGNTIYF.

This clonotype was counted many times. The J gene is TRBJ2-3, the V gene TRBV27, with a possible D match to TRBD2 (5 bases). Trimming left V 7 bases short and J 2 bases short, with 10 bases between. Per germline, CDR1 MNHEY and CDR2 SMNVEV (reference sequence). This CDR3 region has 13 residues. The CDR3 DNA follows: TGTGCCAGCACCCCGAGGGCCACAGATACGCAGTATTTT. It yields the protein CASTPRATDTQYF.

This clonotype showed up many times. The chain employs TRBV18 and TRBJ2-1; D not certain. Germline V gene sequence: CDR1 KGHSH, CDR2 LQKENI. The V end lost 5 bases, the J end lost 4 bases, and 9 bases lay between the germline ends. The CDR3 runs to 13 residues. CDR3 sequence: CASSSSRYNEQFF. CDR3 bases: TGTGCCAGCTCATCATCAAGGTACAATGAGCAGTTCTTC.

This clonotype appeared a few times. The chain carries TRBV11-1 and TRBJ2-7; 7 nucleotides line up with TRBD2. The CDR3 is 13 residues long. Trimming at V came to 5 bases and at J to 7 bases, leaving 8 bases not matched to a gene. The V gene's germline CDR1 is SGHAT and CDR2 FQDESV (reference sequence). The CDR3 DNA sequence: TGTGCCAGCAGCGCATCACTAGCGACTGAGCAGTACTTC. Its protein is CASSASLATEQYF.

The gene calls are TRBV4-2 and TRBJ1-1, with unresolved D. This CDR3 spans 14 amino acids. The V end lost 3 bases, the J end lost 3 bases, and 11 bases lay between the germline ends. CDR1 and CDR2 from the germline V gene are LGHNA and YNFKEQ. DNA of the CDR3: TGTGCCAGCAGCCACCTAGAGTCAGACACTGAAGCTTTCTTT. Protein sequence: CASSHLESDTEAFF.

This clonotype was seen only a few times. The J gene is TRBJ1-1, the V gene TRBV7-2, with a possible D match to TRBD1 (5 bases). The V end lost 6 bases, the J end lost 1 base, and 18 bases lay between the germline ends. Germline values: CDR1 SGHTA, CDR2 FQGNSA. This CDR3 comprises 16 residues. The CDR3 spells CASSLGRIPRNTEAFF. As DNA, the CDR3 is TGTGCCAGCAGTTTGGGGCGGATCCCGAGGAACACTGAAGCTTTCTTT.

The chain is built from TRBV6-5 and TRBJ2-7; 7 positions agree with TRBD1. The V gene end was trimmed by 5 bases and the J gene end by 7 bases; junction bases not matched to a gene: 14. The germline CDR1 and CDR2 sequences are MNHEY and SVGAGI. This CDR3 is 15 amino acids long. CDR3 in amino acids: CASSHQGGRDGEQYF. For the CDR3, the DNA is TGTGCCAGCAGTCACCAAGGGGGCCGGGATGGAGAGCAGTACTTC.

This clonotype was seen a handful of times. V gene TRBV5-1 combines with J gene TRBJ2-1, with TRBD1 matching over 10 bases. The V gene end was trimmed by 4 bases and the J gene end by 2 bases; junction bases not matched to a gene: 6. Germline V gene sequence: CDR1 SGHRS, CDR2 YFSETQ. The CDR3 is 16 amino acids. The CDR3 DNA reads TGCGCCAGCAGCCCCCGGGGACAGGGGACCTACAATGAGCAGTTCTTC. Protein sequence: CASSPRGQGTYNEQFF.

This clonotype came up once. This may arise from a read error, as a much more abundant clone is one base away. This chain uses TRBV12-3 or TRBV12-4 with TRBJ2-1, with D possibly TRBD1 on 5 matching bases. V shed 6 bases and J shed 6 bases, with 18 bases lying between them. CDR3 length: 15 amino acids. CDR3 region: CASSRKTAPGNEQFF. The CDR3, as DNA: TGTGCCAGCAGCCGAAAGACAGCGCCTGGCAATGAGCAGTTCTTC.

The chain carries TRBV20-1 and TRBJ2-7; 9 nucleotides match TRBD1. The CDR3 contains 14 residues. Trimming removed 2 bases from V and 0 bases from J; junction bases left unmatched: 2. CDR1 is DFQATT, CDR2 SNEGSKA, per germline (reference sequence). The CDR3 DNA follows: TGCAGTGCTAGAACAGGGGGCATCTCCTACGAGCAGTACTTC. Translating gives CSARTGGISYEQYF.

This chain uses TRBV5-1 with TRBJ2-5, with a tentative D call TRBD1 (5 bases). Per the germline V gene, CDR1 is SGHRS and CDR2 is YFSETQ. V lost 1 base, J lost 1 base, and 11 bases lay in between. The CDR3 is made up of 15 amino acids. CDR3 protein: CASSLSGPTQETQYF. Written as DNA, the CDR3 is TGCGCCAGCAGCTTGTCAGGGCCGACCCAAGAGACCCAGTACTTC.

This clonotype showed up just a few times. CDR3 region: CSAAGPNDETQYF. The CDR3 DNA reads TGCAGTGCTGCCGGCCCTAATGACGAGACCCAGTACTTC. This chain uses TRBV20-1 with TRBJ2-5; D unresolved. V was shortened by 5 bases and J by 5 bases, with 15 bases between the two germline ends. The CDR3 totals 13 residues. Germline loops: CDR1 DFQATT, CDR2 SNEGSKA (reference sequence).

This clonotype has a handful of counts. The CDR3 is CAISAYLETTSGGPSTDTQYF. The CDR3 nucleotides read TGTGCCATCAGCGCGTACCTAGAAACGACTAGCGGGGGGCCCAGCACAGATACGCAGTATTTT. The chain links TRBV10-3 to TRBJ2-3; 13 positions agree with TRBD2. The CDR3 extends over 21 amino acids. The V and J ends lost 6 bases and 0 bases, in that order; junction bases with no gene match: 18. Germline CDR1 and CDR2: ENHRY and SYGVKD.

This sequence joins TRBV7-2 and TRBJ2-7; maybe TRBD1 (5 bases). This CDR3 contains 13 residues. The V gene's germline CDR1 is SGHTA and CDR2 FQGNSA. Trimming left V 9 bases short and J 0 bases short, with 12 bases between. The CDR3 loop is CASKTGYSYEQYF. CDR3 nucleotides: TGTGCCAGTAAAACAGGATACTCCTACGAGCAGTACTTC.

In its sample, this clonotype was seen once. CDR3 coding DNA: TGTGCCAGCAGTCCCAGGGGGGAATCTCAAGAGACCCAGTACTTC. It codes for CASSPRGESQETQYF. J is TRBJ2-5 and V is TRBV12-3 or TRBV12-4; possible D gene TRBD1, 7 bases. The CDR3 covers 15 residues. The V end lost 5 bases, the J end lost 2 bases, and 15 bases lay between the germline ends.